This TCR beta chain emerged from a study of cytomegalovirus exposure and HLA in healthy donors. This CDR3 has 12 amino acids. V was pared by 3 bases and J by 8 bases, with 7 bases between. Germline loops: CDR1 MNHEY, CDR2 SMNVEV (reference sequence). This clone turned up a few times. The antigen remains unidentified. In the PCR, 60 Vbeta and 13 Jbeta primers were used. Method: immunoSEQ multiplex PCR; TCRdb's copy keeps in-frame clones and lacks some. The sample consists of 150,000 to 200,000 clones, approximately 82% of them appearing once. Study results and caveats: Cytomegalovirus association was assigned to under 200 TCR beta chains. In a later analysis, TCR beta V- and J-gene trimming was associated with a missense DCLRE1C variant. Within the data, a cluster of highly shared sequence variants was likely a sequencing artifact.

The sequence was obtained from a young woman in good health and CMV-seronegative. The chain is built from TRBV27 and TRBJ1-4, with a possible D match to TRBD1 (6 bases). Sequenced sample: PBMCs. CDR3 DNA sequence: TGTGCCAGCAGTTTGAGGGGGGAAAAACTGTTTTTT. It encodes CASSLRGEKLFF.